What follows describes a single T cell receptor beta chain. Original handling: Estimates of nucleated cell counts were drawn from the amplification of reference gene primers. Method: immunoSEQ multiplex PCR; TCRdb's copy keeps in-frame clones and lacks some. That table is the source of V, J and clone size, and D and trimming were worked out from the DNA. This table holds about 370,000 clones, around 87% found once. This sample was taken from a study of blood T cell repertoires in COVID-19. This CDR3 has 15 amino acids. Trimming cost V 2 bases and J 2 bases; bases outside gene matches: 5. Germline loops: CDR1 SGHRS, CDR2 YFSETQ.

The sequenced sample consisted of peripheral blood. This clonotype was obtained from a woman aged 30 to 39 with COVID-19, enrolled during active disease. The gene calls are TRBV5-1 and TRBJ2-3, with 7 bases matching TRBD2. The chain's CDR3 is CASSFSGTITDTQYF. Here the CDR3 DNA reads TGCGCCAGCAGCTTCAGCGGGACTATCACAGATACGCAGTATTTT.